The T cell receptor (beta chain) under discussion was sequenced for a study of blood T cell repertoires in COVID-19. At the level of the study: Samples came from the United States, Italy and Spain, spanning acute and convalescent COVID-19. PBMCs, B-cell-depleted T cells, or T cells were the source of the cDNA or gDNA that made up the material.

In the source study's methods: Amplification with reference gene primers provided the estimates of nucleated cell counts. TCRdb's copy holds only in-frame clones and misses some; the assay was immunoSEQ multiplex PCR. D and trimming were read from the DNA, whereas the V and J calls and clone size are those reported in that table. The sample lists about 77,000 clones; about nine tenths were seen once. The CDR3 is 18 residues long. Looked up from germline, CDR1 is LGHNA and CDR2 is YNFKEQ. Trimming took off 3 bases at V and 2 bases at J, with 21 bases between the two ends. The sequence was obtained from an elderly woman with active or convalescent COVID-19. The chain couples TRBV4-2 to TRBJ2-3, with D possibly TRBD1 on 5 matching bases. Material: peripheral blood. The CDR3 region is CASSHGLDTLGATDTQYF. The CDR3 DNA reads TGTGCCAGCAGCCACGGATTGGACACCCTAGGGGCCACAGATACGCAGTATTTT.